The clone carrying this T cell receptor beta chain occurred once. The CDR3 loop spans 13 amino acids. In germline, CDR1 is SNHLY, CDR2 FYNNEI. The ends were cut back, 6 bases at V and 1 base at J, with 9 bases in the middle. Sequenced by immunoSEQ multiplex PCR; TCRdb stores in-frame clones only, minus some. The repertoire holds approximately 30,000 clones, roughly 86% seen once, with over 7.5% in the top ten. This record belongs to a study of T cell changes during pregnancy in multiple sclerosis. This specimen was CD8+ T cells from peripheral blood mononuclear cells, taken before pregnancy. This TCR was sampled from a female donor with multiple sclerosis, enrolled in a pregnancy study. This chain joins TRBV2 and TRBJ1-1, with a possible D match to TRBD1 (6 bases). The DNA of the CDR3 is TGTGCCAGCAGGGACAGAGGGAACACTGAAGCTTTCTTT. Translating gives CASRDRGNTEAFF. The variable domain in full, with the rest retrieved from reference TRBV2 and TRBJ1-1, is EPEVTQTPSHQVTQMGQEVILRCVPISNHLYFYWYRQILGQKVEFLVSFYNNEISEKSEIFDDQFSVERPDGSNFTLKIRSTKLEDSAMYFCASRDRGNTEAFFGQGTRLTVV.